This T cell receptor (beta chain) was sequenced in a study of blood T cell repertoires in COVID-19. The germline gives CDR1 SGHAT, CDR2 FQNNGV. Trimming shortened V by 3 bases and J by 2 bases, and 13 bases separated the two germline ends. The CDR3 extends over 15 amino acids. Here immunoSEQ multiplex PCR was the method, and the copy in TCRdb shows in-frame clones only, minus some. Among about 180,000 clones listed, 83% were seen once. The genes are TRBV11-2 and TRBJ1-2; D possibly corresponds to TRBD1 (6 bases). Sequencing was performed on peripheral blood. The clonotype was recovered from a human donor in a cohort sampled during active COVID-19. The CDR3 loop is CASSFTGKTNYGYTF. The CDR3 DNA sequence: TGTGCCAGCAGCTTTACAGGGAAGACAAACTATGGCTACACCTTC.